One sample yielded the 25 T cell receptor beta chains listed below, sequenced in a study of T cells in Graves' hyperthyroidism and ophthalmopathy. Regions amplified from RNA transcripts were the TCR beta CDR3 regions. HTBI primers were used for first-round RT-PCR of the TCR CDR3. TCRdb recomputed calls from the multiplex PCR reads with MiXCR, one row per CDR3 protein. The sample has about 690,000 distinct CDR3 sequences; approximately 15% are singletons. Sequenced sample: blood. The receptors were sampled from a man aged 45-60 years with Graves' hyperthyroidism.

This clonotype was detected ten times or more. The V gene is TRBV20-1, the J gene TRBJ2-7; TRBD1 aligns across 8 bases. V shed 1 base, J shed 5 bases, and the junction held 10 bases outside the gene matches. The CDR3 length is 15 residues. The V gene's germline CDR1 is DFQATT and CDR2 SNEGSKA (reference sequence). CDR3 in amino acids: CSARGLDRDSHEQYF. CDR3 nucleotides: TGCAGTGCTAGAGGGCTGGACAGGGATTCCCACGAGCAGTACTTC.

This clonotype has at least ten counts. The gene calls are TRBV20-1 and TRBJ2-3, with 14 bases aligning to TRBD2. From germline, CDR1 is DFQATT and CDR2 SNEGSKA (reference sequence). J gave up 6 bases and V 1 base, and 15 bases lay outside the gene matches. This CDR3 contains 19 residues. The CDR3 DNA sequence: TGCAGTGCTAGAGCCGGGACTAGCGGGAGTCAGCTGGTAGCGGATACGCAGTATTTT. It encodes CSARAGTSGSQLVADTQYF.

The CDR3 spells CASSPGLAGGFYNEQFF. CDR3 sequence (DNA): TGTGCCAGCAGTCCGGGACTAGCGGGAGGATTCTACAATGAGCAGTTCTTC. The rearrangement uses TRBV7-6 and TRBJ2-1; the match to TRBD2 covers 15 bases. After removal of 6 bases from V and 3 bases from J, the junction contained 6 bases not matched to a gene. The germline V gene has CDR1 SGHVS and CDR2 FNYEAQ. CDR3 length: 17 amino acids.

This clonotype was seen repeatedly, ten times or more. V is TRBV30 and J is TRBJ2-3, with no clear D. This CDR3 is built from 12 residues. V shed 4 bases and J shed 2 bases, with 7 bases lying between them. CDR1 is GTSNPN and CDR2 is SVGIG in the germline V gene (reference sequence). The CDR3 sequence: CAWNWDTDTQYF. CDR3 DNA sequence: TGTGCCTGGAATTGGGACACAGATACGCAGTATTTT.

This clonotype was seen only a few times. The chain uses TRBV27 and TRBJ2-4, with TRBD2 matching 16 bases. CDR1 and CDR2 (germline): MNHEY, SMNVEV (reference sequence). Losses at the gene ends were 5 bases for V and 9 bases for J; bases not matched to a gene: 13. This CDR3 region has 18 residues. This chain's CDR3 is CASSPGLAGGRLLGIQYF. DNA for the CDR3: TGTGCCAGCAGTCCGGGACTAGCGGGAGGGCGCCTCCTTGGCATTCAGTACTTC.

This clonotype appeared many times. In DNA, the CDR3 is TGTGCCAGCAGCTTAGAGGCAGTACCTGGGGCCAACGTCCTGACTTTC. As protein: CASSLEAVPGANVLTF. The gene calls are TRBV7-2 and TRBJ2-6; the D is unclear. V dropped 1 base and J dropped 2 bases, with 9 bases sitting between them. In germline, CDR1 is SGHTA, CDR2 FQGNSA. The CDR3 extends over 16 amino acids.

This clonotype was seen a few times. This rearrangement joins TRBV30 to TRBJ2-3; D is possibly TRBD1 (5 bases). Trimming removed 0 bases from V and 0 bases from J, with 7 bases in between. CDR1 is GTSNPN, CDR2 SVGIG, per germline (reference sequence). The length of the CDR3 is 14 residues. In DNA form, the CDR3 reads TGTGCCTGGAGTGTACAGGATAGCACAGATACGCAGTATTTT. This codes for CAWSVQDSTDTQYF.

This clonotype was seen at least ten times. This chain uses TRBV28 with TRBJ1-1; D gene unclear. Trimming took off 7 bases at V and 4 bases at J, with 7 bases between the two ends. CDR3 size: 11 residues. CDR1 is MDHEN and CDR2 is SYDVKM in the germline V gene. The chain's CDR3 is CASNSGTEAFF. Written as DNA, the CDR3 is TGTGCCAGCAATAGTGGCACTGAAGCTTTCTTT.

With respect to this clonotype: A much larger clone lies one base from this, so it may be a read error. The chain recombines TRBV20-1 with TRBJ2-5; the match to TRBD2 covers 10 bases. This CDR3 contains 16 residues. Per germline, CDR1 DFQATT and CDR2 SNEGSKA (reference sequence). The DNA for the CDR3 is TGCGGTGCTAGAGATCTCGGGACTAGCGCCCAAGAGACCCAGTACTTC. Translated: CGARDLGTSAQETQYF.

A few counts support this clonotype. The rearrangement links TRBV6-2 or TRBV6-3 to TRBJ2-1, with 8 nucleotides matching TRBD2. V was pared by 2 bases and J by 0 bases, with 15 bases of the junction left unmatched. This CDR3 has 20 amino acids. From germline, CDR1 is MNHEY and CDR2 SVGEGT. The CDR3 nucleotides read TGTGCCAGCAGTTACGGAGCGATAGCGGGATTTTTAAGCTCCTACAATGAGCAGTTCTTC. It codes for CASSYGAIAGFLSSYNEQFF.

J is TRBJ1-2 and V is TRBV6-1; D remains ambiguous. Germline values: CDR1 MNHNS, CDR2 SASEGT. This CDR3 is built from 14 residues. Between the trimmed V and J ends, which lost 2 bases and 2 bases, there was a span of 9 bases. For the CDR3, the DNA is TGTGCCAGCAGTGAACTTATGTCCAACTATGGCTACACCTTC. Translation: CASSELMSNYGYTF.

The genes are TRBV27 and TRBJ2-1; 8 bases line up with TRBD2. The CDR3 runs 13 residues. The V gene's germline CDR1 is MNHEY and CDR2 SMNVEV (reference sequence). Unmatched junction bases numbered 10, after V lost 8 bases and J lost 10 bases. CDR3 sequence (DNA): TGTGCCAGCGGACGAGCGGGAGATAAAGAGCAGTTCTTC. Amino acids: CASGRAGDKEQFF.

This chain joins TRBV7-9 and TRBJ2-2, with 8 positions matching TRBD1. Germline CDR1 is SEHNR and CDR2 is FQNEAQ (reference sequence). V was clipped by 4 bases and J by 5 bases; unmatched bases: 6. This CDR3 region has 15 residues. The CDR3 DNA reads as TGTGCCAGCAGCTCCGGACAGGGTGAAACCGGGGAGCTGTTTTTT. It specifies CASSSGQGETGELFF.

This clonotype appeared many times. The chain uses TRBV30 and TRBJ1-2, with D possibly TRBD1 on 5 matching bases. Germline V lookup: CDR1 GTSNPN, CDR2 SVGIG (reference sequence). V was pared by 1 base and J by 5 bases, with 17 bases between. The CDR3 spans 15 residues. The CDR3 DNA reads as TGTGCCTGGAGTGACCCCCTGGGGGGGAAGTATGGCTACACCTTC. Translation gives CAWSDPLGGKYGYTF.

This clonotype was counted between two and nine times. At one of its ends the junction is not consistent with the germline gene, which may arise from a read error. This chain joins TRBV6-9 and TRBJ2-6; 9 bases agree with TRBD1. This CDR3 comprises 18 residues. CDR1 MNHGY and CDR2 SVAAGI come from the germline V gene. CDR3 nucleotides: TGTGCCAGCAGTGATTCCGGGACAGGGAATCCTGGGGCCAACGTCCTGACTTTC. Encoded protein: CASSDSGTGNPGANVLTF.

A word on this clonotype: Compared with germline, one end of the junction differs, possibly owing to a read error. This chain connects TRBV5-1 to TRBJ2-1; 10 bases map to TRBD1. The CDR3 runs 15 residues. Germline V lookup: CDR1 SGHRS, CDR2 YFSETQ. The chain's CDR3 is CASSWTGGLYNAQFF. Here the CDR3 DNA reads TGCGCCAGCAGCTGGACAGGGGGACTTTACAATGCGCAGTTCTTC.

The V call is TRBV20-1, the J call TRBJ2-7, with 11 positions matching TRBD2. V lost 2 bases and J lost 5; bases outside the gene matches: 11. The CDR3 length is 16 residues. Germline loops: CDR1 DFQATT, CDR2 SNEGSKA (reference sequence). CDR3 DNA sequence: TGCAGTGCTAGAAATAGCGGGAGGGCCCTTGCCCACGAGCAGTACTTC. Protein: CSARNSGRALAHEQYF.

Many counts were recorded for this clonotype. This chain links TRBV28 with TRBJ1-2, with D maybe TRBD1 (6 bases). The CDR3 consists of 12 residues. CDR1 and CDR2 from the germline V gene are MDHEN and SYDVKM. With 6 bases removed from V and 3 bases from J, the gap between germline ends came to 8 bases. The CDR3 protein is CASSGQYYGYTF. For the CDR3, the DNA is TGTGCCAGCAGCGGACAGTACTATGGCTACACCTTC.

The chain joins TRBV11-2 to TRBJ2-3; D perhaps matches TRBD2 (5 bases). Trimming shortened V by 5 bases and J by 3 bases, and 15 bases separated the two germline ends. CDR1 is SGHAT, CDR2 FQNNGV, per germline. The CDR3 has 15 residues. This CDR3 reads CASSVLGPGTDTQYF. CDR3 nucleotides: TGTGCCAGCAGCGTGCTTGGCCCGGGGACAGATACGCAGTATTTT.

The V gene is TRBV7-9, the J gene TRBJ1-1; the D is unclear. CDR1 and CDR2 (germline): SEHNR, FQNEAQ (reference sequence). The V and J ends lost 6 bases and 3 bases respectively, with 23 bases between them. The CDR3 runs 17 residues. In DNA, the CDR3 is TGTGCCAGCAGAATAATGGGATTAGGCAGGAAGGACACTGAAGCTTTCTTT. Translating it yields CASRIMGLGRKDTEAFF. The full variable domain, in which reference TRBV7-9 and TRBJ1-1 provide the parts outside the CDR3, is DTGVSQNPRHKITKRGQNVTFRCDPISEHNRLYWYRQTLGQGPEFLTYFQNEAQLEKSRLLSDRFSAERPKGSFSTLEIQRTEQGDSAMYLCASRIMGLGRKDTEAFFGQGTRLTVV.

To note about this clonotype: A single base separates this from a much larger clone, so it may be a read error. The chain links TRBV18 to TRBJ2-1; no clear D. This CDR3 has 13 residues. Germline lookup yields CDR1 KGHSH and CDR2 LQKENI. CDR3 residues: CASSPGFVYEQLF. In nucleotides, the CDR3 is TGTGCCAGCTCACCAGGGTTTGTGTATGAGCAGCTCTTC.

As to this clonotype: This clone may be a read error of a much larger clone one base away. Since no conserved phenylalanine or tryptophan closes the CDR3, a read error is the likely cause. V usage is TRBV5-1 and J usage is TRBJ2-2; the match to TRBD1 covers 8 bases. V lost 4 bases, J lost 1 base, and 9 bases stayed unmatched. CDR3 size: 17 residues. Germline lookup yields CDR1 SGHRS and CDR2 YFSETQ. The CDR3 DNA follows: TGCGCCAGCAGCCGCTCTCCCGGGACAGGGAACACCGGGGAGCTGTTTTTG. This sequence encodes CASSRSPGTGNTGELFL.

There are many counts of this clonotype. This rearrangement joins TRBV28 to TRBJ1-2, with D tentatively TRBD1 (5 bases). V gave up 5 bases and J gave up 4 bases, with 17 bases separating them. Germline CDR1 and CDR2: MDHEN and SYDVKM. CDR3 length: 15 amino acids. CDR3 amino acids: CASSPGGGGFYGYTF. The CDR3 region has the DNA TGTGCCAGCAGTCCGGGTGGGGGAGGCTTCTATGGCTACACCTTC.

This clonotype has at least ten counts. The rearrangement links TRBV19 to TRBJ2-1, with D unclear. V lost 5 bases and J lost 0, with 5 bases in between. The CDR3 is 13 amino acids. Germline V gene lookup returns CDR1 LNHDA and CDR2 SQIVND (reference sequence). CDR3 sequence reads: CASSAPSYNEQFF. The CDR3 nucleotides read TGTGCCAGTAGTGCCCCCTCCTACAATGAGCAGTTCTTC. Full variable domain (outside the CDR3, taken from reference TRBV19 and TRBJ2-1): DGGITQSPKYLFRKEGQNVTLSCEQNLNHDAMYWYRQDPGQGLRLIYYSQIVNDFQKGDIAEGYSVSREKKESFPLTVTSAQKNPTAFYLCASSAPSYNEQFFGPGTRLTVL.

Many counts were recorded for this clonotype. This sequence joins TRBV18 and TRBJ2-1, with D maybe TRBD1 (5 bases). The germline V gene encodes CDR1 KGHSH and CDR2 LQKENI. V lost 2 bases to trimming and J lost 5 bases, with 13 bases between them. This CDR3 spans 15 amino acids. CDR3 sequence (DNA): TGTGCCAGCTCACCAGACGGACAACCCAACAATGAGCAGTTCTTC. Translated, it gives CASSPDGQPNNEQFF.